The rows below give T cell receptor beta chains drawn from one sample of a study of patients and donors after allogeneic stem cell transplantation. TCRdb re-called the RT-PCR reads through MiXCR, storing one row per CDR3 protein. The sample lists about 230,000 distinct CDR3 sequences, around 14% occurring once. What was sequenced was blood, either unsorted or a sorted T cell fraction (not recorded which). These receptors were obtained from a human donor who was either an allogeneic HSCT recipient or a stem cell or donor lymphocyte infusion donor (not recorded which). It is not recorded whose cells these are; they may come from a transplant donor. Each CDR3 is given with its conserved first and last residue. The D gene is left open where the match is weak. Part of the rows lack a size; the others show once, few, many or a class for expanded clones.

D gene: NA; J gene: TRBJ2-1; V gene: TRBV30; clone size: NA; CDR3 protein: CAWSVKGNEQFF; CDR3 DNA: TGTGCCTGGAGTGTGAAGGGCAATGAGCAGTTCTTC
D gene: NA; J gene: TRBJ2-3; V gene: TRBV5-4; clone size: few; CDR3 protein: CASSWKGSTDTQYF; CDR3 DNA: TGTGCCAGCAGCTGGAAGGGGAGTACAGATACGCAGTATTTT
D gene: NA; J gene: TRBJ1-3; V gene: TRBV3-1; clone size: NA; CDR3 protein: CASSQDLRRISGNTIYF; CDR3 DNA: TGTGCCAGCAGCCAAGATTTGAGACGGATCTCTGGAAACACCATATATTTT
D gene: NA; J gene: TRBJ1-6; V gene: TRBV15; clone size: few; CDR3 protein: CATSSPGGSDNSPLHF; CDR3 DNA: TGTGCCACCAGCAGCCCCGGCGGATCGGATAATTCACCCCTCCACTTT
D gene: NA; J gene: TRBJ1-2; V gene: TRBV30; clone size: few; CDR3 protein: CAWSVQLYGYTF; CDR3 DNA: TGTGCCTGGAGTGTTCAGCTCTATGGCTACACCTTC
D gene: NA; J gene: TRBJ2-2; V gene: TRBV9; clone size: NA; CDR3 protein: CASSVNPNTGELFF; CDR3 DNA: TGTGCCAGCAGCGTAAATCCGAACACCGGGGAGCTGTTTTTT
D gene: NA; J gene: TRBJ1-1; V gene: TRBV30; clone size: few; CDR3 protein: CAWARGRDTEAFF; CDR3 DNA: TGTGCCTGGGCTAGAGGTCGGGACACTGAAGCTTTCTTT
D gene: NA; J gene: TRBJ2-7; V gene: TRBV29-1; clone size: NA; CDR3 protein: CSGGLRGNEQYF; CDR3 DNA: TGCAGCGGAGGACTACGAGGGAACGAGCAGTACTTC
D gene: NA; J gene: TRBJ2-7; V gene: TRBV15; clone size: NA; CDR3 protein: CATSRDLQDYEQYF; CDR3 DNA: TGTGCCACCAGCAGAGATCTCCAGGACTACGAGCAGTACTTC
D gene: NA; J gene: TRBJ2-2; V gene: TRBV21-1; clone size: NA; CDR3 protein: CASSLTQNTGELFF; CDR3 DNA: TGTGCCAGCAGCCTGACCCAGAACACCGGGGAGCTGTTTTTT
D gene: TRBD2; J gene: TRBJ2-3; V gene: TRBV5-1; clone size: NA; CDR3 protein: CASSAELGLATDTQYF; CDR3 DNA: TGCGCCAGCAGCGCCGAATTAGGACTAGCGACAGATACGCAGTATTTT
D gene: NA; J gene: TRBJ2-6; V gene: TRBV7-3; clone size: few; CDR3 protein: CASSPTGAGFSGANVLTF; CDR3 DNA: TGTGCCAGCAGCCCAACTGGGGCAGGCTTCTCTGGGGCCAACGTCCTGACTTTC
D gene: TRBD2; J gene: TRBJ2-7; V gene: TRBV20-1; clone size: many; CDR3 protein: CSARSGVRSAGVYEQYF; CDR3 DNA: TGCAGTGCTAGAAGTGGGGTGCGTTCAGCGGGAGTATACGAGCAGTACTTC
D gene: NA; J gene: TRBJ2-5; V gene: TRBV5-1; clone size: NA; CDR3 protein: CASSSRPLQETQYF; CDR3 DNA: TGCGCCAGCAGCTCGAGACCGCTCCAAGAGACCCAGTACTTC
D gene: NA; J gene: TRBJ2-1; V gene: TRBV20-1; clone size: many; CDR3 protein: CSAREGSKWSSYNEQFF; CDR3 DNA: TGCAGTGCTAGAGAGGGGTCTAAATGGAGCTCCTACAATGAGCAGTTCTTC
D gene: TRBD2; J gene: TRBJ2-2; V gene: TRBV6-1; clone size: NA; CDR3 protein: CASSPPSGAGELFF; CDR3 DNA: TGTGCCAGCAGTCCGCCGAGCGGGGCCGGGGAGCTGTTTTTT
D gene: NA; J gene: TRBJ1-4; V gene: TRBV15; clone size: few; CDR3 protein: CATSRTAGVTPGYTEKLFF; CDR3 DNA: TGTGCCACCAGCAGGACGGCAGGGGTCACTCCCGGGTATACTGAAAAACTGTTTTTT
D gene: NA; J gene: TRBJ2-7; V gene: TRBV5-6; clone size: NA; CDR3 protein: CASSFLGPIPPRQYF; CDR3 DNA: TGTGCCAGCAGCTTCTTGGGACCCATCCCTCCTCGGCAGTACTTC
D gene: NA; J gene: TRBJ1-4; V gene: TRBV18; clone size: NA; CDR3 protein: CASSPPAGDEKLFF; CDR3 DNA: TGTGCCAGCTCACCACCGGCAGGGGATGAAAAACTGTTTTTT
D gene: NA; J gene: TRBJ1-5; V gene: TRBV3-1; clone size: many; CDR3 protein: CASSPDSNQPQHF; CDR3 DNA: TGTGCCAGCAGCCCCGACAGCAATCAGCCCCAGCATTTT
D gene: NA; J gene: TRBJ2-7; V gene: TRBV5-1; clone size: many; CDR3 protein: CASSSDPTGFGNEQYF; CDR3 DNA: TGCGCCAGCAGCAGTGATCCCACAGGGTTCGGAAACGAGCAGTACTTC
D gene: TRBD1; J gene: TRBJ2-7; V gene: TRBV5-1; clone size: many; CDR3 protein: CASSMGTGTTEQYF; CDR3 DNA: TGCGCCAGCAGCATGGGGACAGGGACCACCGAGCAGTACTTC
D gene: TRBD2; J gene: TRBJ2-5; V gene: TRBV11-1; clone size: NA; CDR3 protein: CASSPGTSGGYQETQYF; CDR3 DNA: TGTGCCAGCAGCCCAGGGACTAGCGGGGGGTACCAAGAGACCCAGTACTTC
D gene: TRBD1; J gene: TRBJ1-1; V gene: TRBV7-2; clone size: many; CDR3 protein: CASSLRTGENTEAFF; CDR3 DNA: TGTGCCAGCAGCCTAAGGACAGGGGAGAACACTGAAGCTTTCTTT
D gene: TRBD2; J gene: TRBJ2-7; V gene: TRBV6-1; clone size: few; CDR3 protein: CASSSGLGTDEQYF; CDR3 DNA: TGTGCCAGCTCCTCAGGACTAGGCACCGACGAGCAGTACTTC
D gene: NA; J gene: TRBJ2-7; V gene: TRBV3-1; clone size: NA; CDR3 protein: CASSPKDWAGSSYEQYF; CDR3 DNA: TGTGCCAGCAGCCCAAAAGATTGGGCGGGGAGCTCCTACGAGCAGTACTTC
D gene: TRBD1; J gene: TRBJ2-6; V gene: TRBV6-1; clone size: NA; CDR3 protein: CASSSGQAGANVLTF; CDR3 DNA: TGTGCCAGCAGTAGCGGACAGGCTGGGGCCAACGTCCTGACTTTC
D gene: NA; J gene: TRBJ1-2; V gene: TRBV20-1; clone size: many; CDR3 protein: CSATKGAGDRGYTF; CDR3 DNA: TGCAGTGCCACAAAAGGGGCAGGGGATCGAGGCTACACCTTC
D gene: TRBD1; J gene: TRBJ2-5; V gene: TRBV24-1; clone size: few; CDR3 protein: CATSDPPFGTGGGETQYF; CDR3 DNA: TGTGCCACCAGTGACCCCCCATTTGGGACAGGGGGCGGTGAGACCCAGTACTTC
D gene: NA; J gene: TRBJ1-2; V gene: TRBV19; clone size: few; CDR3 protein: CASSIDLGVGCTF; CDR3 DNA: TGTGCCAGTAGTATAGATTTGGGGGTTGGCTGCACCTTC
D gene: NA; J gene: TRBJ1-5; V gene: TRBV7-8; clone size: NA; CDR3 protein: CASSDSRSLPQHF; CDR3 DNA: TGTGCCAGCAGCGACAGCCGAAGTTTGCCTCAGCATTTT
D gene: TRBD1; J gene: TRBJ2-2; V gene: TRBV7-8; clone size: NA; CDR3 protein: CASSPRANRGGTGELFF; CDR3 DNA: TGTGCCAGCAGCCCCCGGGCGAACAGGGGCGGGACCGGGGAGCTGTTTTTT
D gene: NA; J gene: TRBJ2-3; V gene: TRBV20-1; clone size: NA; CDR3 protein: CSASLTAELSQDTQYF; CDR3 DNA: TGCAGTGCTAGTTTAACAGCTGAGTTGTCACAAGATACGCAGTATTTT
D gene: TRBD1; J gene: TRBJ1-4; V gene: TRBV12-3/TRBV12-4; clone size: many; CDR3 protein: CASSERQGYEKLFF; CDR3 DNA: TGTGCCAGCAGTGAGAGACAGGGGTATGAAAAACTGTTTTTT
D gene: NA; J gene: TRBJ2-1; V gene: TRBV3-1; clone size: few; CDR3 protein: CASSPIMEPHNEQFF; CDR3 DNA: TGTGCCAGCAGCCCTATTATGGAACCACACAATGAGCAGTTCTTC
D gene: NA; J gene: TRBJ2-2; V gene: TRBV3-1; clone size: few; CDR3 protein: CASSQDKIGVGTGELFF; CDR3 DNA: TGTGCCAGCAGCCAAGATAAGATAGGCGTGGGGACCGGGGAGCTGTTTTTT